This TCR beta chain was obtained from a study of cytomegalovirus exposure and HLA in healthy donors. This clone was detected only once. Its specificity is unknown. Primers: 60 Vbeta forward and 13 Jbeta reverse. Data came from immunoSEQ multiplex PCR; TCRdb stores just in-frame clones and leaves some out. Of fewer than 150,000 clones listed, under 80% were seen once; the top ten hold roughly 2.8%. Whole-study findings and limits: Sequence variants that were highly shared formed a cluster that was likely a sequencing artifact. There were reportedly fewer N-insertions in an Asian-associated ancestry cluster than the approximately 630-donor mean, in a later analysis.

The TCR was taken from a male donor in good health and CMV-seronegative. Sequencing was performed on PBMCs.

In nucleotides, the CDR3 is TGCGCCAGCAGCTTGGAAGGGGTTGAGCAGTTCTTC. Its protein is CASSLEGVEQFF. The chain has TRBV5-1 and TRBJ2-1; D may be TRBD1 (5 bases). CDR1 SGHRS and CDR2 YFSETQ come from the germline V gene. The length of the CDR3 is 12 residues. The V end lost 0 bases, the J end lost 9 bases, and 7 bases lay between the germline ends.